The next 27 T cell receptor beta chains were all read from a single sample in a study of blood T cell repertoires in COVID-19. Method: immunoSEQ multiplex PCR; TCRdb's copy keeps in-frame clones and lacks some. Of 150,000 or so clones listed, about 90% were seen once; the top ten hold roughly 4%. The sample consisted of PBMCs or T cells enriched from blood (not recorded which). The source of these receptors is a woman aged 40-49 years who had been exposed to COVID-19.

The chain joins TRBV2 to TRBJ2-7; a weak D match, TRBD2 (5 bases). The CDR3 extends over 12 amino acids. Trimming pared 7 bases from V and 7 bases from J, leaving 14 bases between. Germline-derived CDR1 and CDR2 are SNHLY and FYNNEI. As DNA, the CDR3 is TGTGCCAGCACCCAAGGCCGGAGGGAGCAGTACTTC. Amino acid sequence: CASTQGRREQYF.

The chain recombines TRBV7-2 with TRBJ1-2, with 8 bases fitting TRBD1. Per the germline V gene, CDR1 is SGHTA and CDR2 is FQGNSA. V lost 5 bases and J lost 6; bases outside the gene matches: 8. There are 14 residues in the CDR3. Here the CDR3 reads CASSPGQGRHGYTF. CDR3 in DNA: TGTGCCAGCAGCCCAGGACAGGGAAGACATGGCTACACCTTC.

The chain has TRBV7-8 and TRBJ2-1; 11 nucleotides match TRBD2. J gave up 9 bases and V 1 base, and 5 bases lay outside the gene matches. Germline V gene data show CDR1 as SGHVS and CDR2 as FQNEAQ. CDR3 length: 15 residues. The DNA of the CDR3 is TGTGCCAGCAGCTTAGTAGCGGGGGGGAAAGGTGAGCAGTTCTTC. This sequence encodes CASSLVAGGKGEQFF.

The chain carries TRBV7-9 and TRBJ1-2, with D possibly being TRBD1 (6 bases). CDR3 length: 15 residues. CDR1 is SEHNR and CDR2 is FQNEAQ in the germline V gene (reference sequence). Trimming shortened V by 5 bases and J by 4 bases, and 17 bases separated the two germline ends. DNA for the CDR3: TGTGCCAGCAGCCTGGGTTTAGGGGGTATCTATGGCTACACCTTC. This encodes CASSLGLGGIYGYTF.

This chain joins TRBV19 and TRBJ2-7, with D uncertain. There are 14 residues in the CDR3. Germline lookup yields CDR1 LNHDA and CDR2 SQIVND (reference sequence). V was shortened by 2 bases and J by 3 bases, with 11 bases between the two germline ends. The CDR3 coding sequence is TGTGCCAGTAGTATATCCGGTTCCGGCTACGAGCAGTACTTC. Its translation is CASSISGSGYEQYF.

For the CDR3, the DNA is TGTGCCAGCAGCCCGCTTGTTCATGGCCACGAGCAGTACTTC. Translation: CASSPLVHGHEQYF. This rearrangement joins TRBV7-2 to TRBJ2-7; D not certain. Germline V gene sequence: CDR1 SGHTA, CDR2 FQGNSA. The CDR3 has 14 residues. Trimming stripped 5 bases from V and 5 bases from J, with 16 bases between. Looking up the rest from reference TRBV7-2 and TRBJ2-7 gives the full variable domain: GAGVSQSPSNKVTEKGKDVELRCDPISGHTALYWYRQSLGQGLEFLIYFQGNSAPDKSGLPSDRFSAERTGGSVSTLTIQRTQQEDSAVYLCASSPLVHGHEQYFGPGTRLTVT.

This sequence joins TRBV7-7 and TRBJ2-2, with TRBD2 matching over 9 bases. There are 15 residues in the CDR3. Germline V CDR1 and CDR2: SSHAT, FNYEAQ (reference sequence). The J segment lost 5 bases and the V segment lost 8 bases, leaving 9 bases of the junction unmatched. The CDR3 spells CASAPRREGTGELFF. The CDR3, as DNA: TGTGCCAGCGCCCCCCGGCGGGAGGGGACCGGGGAGCTGTTTTTT.

CDR3 in amino acids: CASSSLADEQFF. The CDR3 DNA is TGTGCCAGCAGTTCCCTAGCCGATGAGCAGTTCTTC. J is TRBJ2-1 and V is TRBV2; possibly TRBD2 for D (5 bases). Trimming removed 5 bases from V and 8 bases from J, with 10 bases in between. The CDR3 runs 12 residues. Germline CDR1 is SNHLY and CDR2 is FYNNEI.

V gene TRBV6-2 or TRBV6-3 combines with J gene TRBJ2-4, with D tentatively TRBD1 (6 bases). Germline V gene sequence: CDR1 MNHEY, CDR2 SVGEGT. The CDR3 contains 16 residues. V was cut by 5 bases and J by 1 base, with 15 bases left in between. Here the CDR3 DNA reads TGTGCCAGCAGTGCACAGGGTGTAGGGGCCAAAAACATTCAGTACTTC. Protein product: CASSAQGVGAKNIQYF.

The chain carries TRBV2 and TRBJ1-1, with a tentative D call TRBD1 (6 bases). The length of the CDR3 is 14 residues. V lost 5 bases and J 7 bases, leaving 17 bases between the germline ends. Germline CDR1 and CDR2: SNHLY and FYNNEI. The CDR3 coding sequence is TGTGCCAGCAGTTTTCCCACAGGGACATTTGAAGCTTTCTTT. It specifies CASSFPTGTFEAFF.

V usage is TRBV21-1 and J usage is TRBJ2-2; TRBD1, the D gene given by the table, was not confirmed from the DNA. TRBV21-1 is noted as a pseudogene. This CDR3 is built from 13 residues. CDR3 sequence: CASSQGNTGELFF. The CDR3, as DNA: TGTGCCAGCTCTCAGGGGAACACCGGGGAGCTGTTTTTT.

The V gene is TRBV28, the J gene TRBJ2-7; D not certain. Trimming left V 3 bases short and J 0 bases short, with 6 bases between. Germline V gene lookup returns CDR1 MDHEN and CDR2 SYDVKM. CDR3 length equals 13 residues. The CDR3 bases are TGTGCCAGCAGTTTGGGCTACTCCTACGAGCAGTACTTC. Translation: CASSLGYSYEQYF. The full variable domain, rest sourced from reference TRBV28 and TRBJ2-7, is DVKVTQSSRYLVKRTGEKVFLECVQDMDHENMFWYRQDPGLGLRLIYFSYDVKMKEKGDIPEGYSVSREKKERFSLILESASTNQTSMYLCASSLGYSYEQYFGPGTRLTVT.

This clone was seen once. Here the CDR3 reads CASSDSSGKGDTQYF. The CDR3 DNA follows: TGTGCCAGCAGTGACTCTAGCGGGAAGGGAGATACGCAGTATTTT. The chain is built from TRBV6-4 and TRBJ2-3; 8 bases fit TRBD2. J gave up 5 bases and V 0 bases, and 4 bases lay outside the gene matches. CDR1 MRHNA and CDR2 SNTAGT come from the germline V gene. The length of the CDR3 is 15 residues.

The chain joins TRBV19 to TRBJ1-2, with a tentative D call TRBD1 (6 bases). The CDR3 sequence is 14 residues long. CDR1 and CDR2 (germline): LNHDA, SQIVND (reference sequence). The germline V and J ends were trimmed by 3 bases and 4 bases, with 12 bases remaining between them. The DNA for the CDR3 is TGTGCCAGTAGTATCGAACAGGGAACCTATGGCTACACCTTC. Protein product: CASSIEQGTYGYTF.

V usage is TRBV10-1 and J usage is TRBJ2-3; D is unclear. Germline loops: CDR1 WNHNN, CDR2 SYGVQD (reference sequence). The CDR3 loop spans 14 amino acids. The V and J ends lost 2 bases and 2 bases respectively, with 8 bases between them. The CDR3 DNA sequence: TGCGCCAGCAGTGAGGTTCGGTACACAGATACGCAGTATTTT. Residues: CASSEVRYTDTQYF.

This chain uses TRBV11-2 with TRBJ2-7, with a possible D match to TRBD1 (6 bases). Germline CDR1 and CDR2: SGHAT and FQNNGV. With 1 base removed from V and 3 bases from J, the gap between germline ends came to 13 bases. This CDR3 region has 15 residues. The CDR3 protein is CASSLGSGQLYEQYF. DNA for the CDR3: TGTGCCAGCAGCTTAGGGTCCGGACAGCTCTACGAGCAGTACTTC.

The chain recombines TRBV28 with TRBJ1-1, with D possibly TRBD1 on 6 matching bases. CDR1 is MDHEN, CDR2 SYDVKM, per germline. The V end lost 6 bases, the J end lost 7 bases, and 18 bases lay between the germline ends. This CDR3 has 14 residues. The CDR3 region has the DNA TGTGCCAGCAGGATGGGACATCGGCATAGTGAAGCTTTCTTT. Amino acid sequence: CASRMGHRHSEAFF.

The chain carries TRBV10-2 and TRBJ1-2; TRBD1 matches 8 bases. The CDR3 is 13 residues long. V shed 5 bases, J shed 8 bases, and the junction held 7 bases outside the gene matches. CDR1 is WSHSY, CDR2 SAAADI, per germline. The CDR3 DNA sequence: TGCGCCAGCAGTAAGGACAGGGCTCAGGGCTACACCTTC. Protein product: CASSKDRAQGYTF.

CDR3 nucleotides: TGTGCCAGCAGCGTAGTGGGGAGGGGGAGACTTAACTATGGCTACACCTTC. It codes for CASSVVGRGRLNYGYTF. The chain combines TRBV9 with TRBJ1-2; TRBD1 might be the D (6 bases). V lost 0 bases and J lost 1, with 16 bases in between. Germline lookup yields CDR1 SGDLS and CDR2 YYNGEE. The CDR3 extends over 17 amino acids.

The chain links TRBV9 to TRBJ2-1; D gene ambiguous. The V end was cut by 0 bases, the J end by 6 bases, with 4 bases between. CDR1 and CDR2 from the germline V gene are SGDLS and YYNGEE. This CDR3 spans 12 amino acids. CDR3 nucleotides: TGTGCCAGCAGCGTAGTGGCCAATGAGCAGTTCTTC. It encodes CASSVVANEQFF.

J is TRBJ2-3 and V is TRBV5-1; D perhaps matches TRBD2 (5 bases). The CDR3 extends over 13 amino acids. V was clipped by 4 bases and J by 2 bases, with 8 bases between them. From germline, CDR1 is SGHRS and CDR2 YFSETQ. The CDR3, as DNA: TGCGCCAGCAGCCGGGAAGCCACAGATACGCAGTATTTT. Translated: CASSREATDTQYF. The full variable domain, rest sourced from reference TRBV5-1 and TRBJ2-3, is KAGVTQTPRYLIKTRGQQVTLSCSPISGHRSVSWYQQTPGQGLQFLFEYFSETQRNKGNFPGRFSGRQFSNSRSEMNVSTLELGDSALYLCASSREATDTQYFGPGTRLTVL.

The V call is TRBV27, the J call TRBJ1-6, with a weak D call TRBD1 (6 bases). This CDR3 has 15 amino acids. V lost 5 bases and J 0 bases, leaving 8 bases between the germline ends. In germline, CDR1 is MNHEY, CDR2 SMNVEV (reference sequence). The CDR3 loop reads CASSTGSSYNSPLHF. The CDR3 nucleotides read TGTGCCAGCAGTACAGGGAGCTCCTATAATTCACCCCTCCACTTT.

CDR3 in DNA: TGTGCCAGCAGCCTAAGAGGCCAGAATGAAAAACTGTTTTTT. As protein: CASSLRGQNEKLFF. The chain uses TRBV9 and TRBJ1-4; D not certain. Per germline, CDR1 SGDLS and CDR2 YYNGEE. The V gene lost 4 bases and the J gene lost 5 bases, with 12 bases spanning the gap. The CDR3 runs 14 residues. The full variable domain, its missing parts supplied by reference TRBV9 and TRBJ1-4, is DSGVTQTPKHLITATGQRVTLRCSPRSGDLSVYWYQQSLDQGLQFLIQYYNGEERAKGNILERFSAQQFPDLHSELNLSSLELGDSALYFCASSLRGQNEKLFFGSGTQLSVL.

The V and J genes are TRBV11-2 and TRBJ2-3; 8 nucleotides align to TRBD2. Germline V gene lookup returns CDR1 SGHAT and CDR2 FQNNGV. The trim removed 5 bases at V and 5 bases at J, leaving 12 bases unmatched. The CDR3 length is 16 residues. CDR3 sequence reads: CASSHRAAGERDTQYF. CDR3 nucleotides: TGTGCCAGCAGCCACAGGGCAGCGGGGGAACGAGATACGCAGTATTTT.

CDR3 region: CASSQAATGVYGYTF. The CDR3 DNA reads as TGTGCCAGCAGCCAAGCCGCGACAGGGGTATATGGCTACACCTTC. This chain uses TRBV14 with TRBJ1-2; 8 bases map to TRBD1. The junction had 6 bases not matched to a gene; V was cut back by 1 base and J by 5 bases. CDR3 length equals 15 residues. Germline CDR1 SGHDN, CDR2 FVKESK.

In nucleotides, the CDR3 is TGTGCCATCAGTAAAGAACAGGGTAATACTGAAGCTTTCTTT. The encoded protein is CAISKEQGNTEAFF. The chain uses TRBV10-3 and TRBJ1-1; a possible D gene is TRBD1 (6 bases). V was trimmed by 5 bases and J by 5 bases, leaving 15 bases between them. Germline CDR1 ENHRY, CDR2 SYGVKD. The CDR3 has 14 amino acids.

This clone has just one count. V and J are TRBV12-3 or TRBV12-4 and TRBJ1-2; 7 bases align to TRBD1. There are 12 residues in the CDR3. Trimming at V came to 5 bases and at J to 5 bases, leaving 2 bases not matched to a gene. This CDR3 is CASSGTEYGYTF. As DNA, the CDR3 is TGTGCCAGCAGTGGGACAGAATATGGCTACACCTTC.